This T cell receptor beta chain was captured by sequencing in a study of regulatory T cells in long-lasting Graves disease. Indicated time point: newly diagnosed GD, antithyroid drugs for less than 3 months. PBMC-derived RNA was used for the TCR library. This clonotype occurred many times. Its antigen is not identified. Study-level findings and limits: TRBV28, TRBJ1-2 and TRBJ2-5 were segments that persistent disease favored. New patients shared roughly 1,000 public clonotypes, and persistent patients shared more, with a few thousand.

CDR3 size: 12 residues. Germline CDR1 reads MDHEN; CDR2 reads SYDVKM. The V gene end was trimmed by 4 bases and the J gene end by 6 bases; junction bases not matched to a gene: 1. Researchers made TCR beta libraries by using iRepertoire HTBI primers and running Arm-PCR on CDR3 regions. From the multiplex PCR reads, TCRdb called clonotypes with MiXCR, one entry per CDR3 protein. The data show about 500,000 distinct CDR3 sequences, more than 10% seen once. The same specimen was also included in a second study, on T cells in Graves' hyperthyroidism and ophthalmopathy.

The V gene is TRBV28, the J gene TRBJ2-7; 9 bases match TRBD1. The sample was peripheral blood mononuclear cells (PBMCs), taken at new diagnosis, from a patient treated with antithyroid drugs. The receptor comes from a woman under 40 with Graves disease. CDR3 in DNA: TGTGCCAGCAGTTACAGGGGGCCCGAGCAGTACTTC. It yields the protein CASSYRGPEQYF.